The entry below describes one T cell receptor (beta chain). The antigen is undetermined. This record belongs to a study of T cell responses to AZD1222 COVID-19 vaccine. The CDR3 consists of 12 residues. The germline V and J ends were trimmed by 3 bases and 2 bases, with 4 bases remaining between them. Germline V gene data show CDR1 as SGHVS and CDR2 as FQNEAQ. Whole-study results and caveats: Across the whole spike, CD4 TCRs peaked at regions 160-218 and 743-854. Most donors were white British and more were female, and clonal diversity was possibly underestimated. Baseline seropositivity characterized only 5 or 6 AZD1222 recipients.

Some clones are missing from TCRdb's copy, which holds only in-frame ones; the method was immunoSEQ multiplex PCR. The top ten hold about 4% of the sample, which has under 200,000 clones, over 85% seen once. The sequence was obtained from an adult in good health. The sample was peripheral blood, taken on day 0 of AZD1222 vaccination. The chain is built from TRBV7-8 and TRBJ1-1, with D unclear. CDR3 bases: TGTGCCAGCAGCTTGTTTAACACTGAAGCTTTCTTT. Translating gives CASSLFNTEAFF.